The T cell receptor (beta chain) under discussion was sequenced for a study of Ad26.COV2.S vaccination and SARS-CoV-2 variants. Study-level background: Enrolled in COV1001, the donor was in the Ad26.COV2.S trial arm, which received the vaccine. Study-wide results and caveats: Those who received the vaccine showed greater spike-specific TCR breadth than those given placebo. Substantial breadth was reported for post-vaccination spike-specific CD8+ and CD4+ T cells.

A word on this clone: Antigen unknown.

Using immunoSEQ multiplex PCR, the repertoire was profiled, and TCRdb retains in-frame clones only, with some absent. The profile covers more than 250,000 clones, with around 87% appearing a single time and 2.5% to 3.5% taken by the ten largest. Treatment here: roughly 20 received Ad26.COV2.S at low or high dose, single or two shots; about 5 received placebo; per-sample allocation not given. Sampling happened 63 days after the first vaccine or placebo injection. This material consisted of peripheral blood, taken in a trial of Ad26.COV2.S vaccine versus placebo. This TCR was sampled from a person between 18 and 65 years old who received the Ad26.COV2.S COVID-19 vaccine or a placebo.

The CDR3: CASSLGGVDTEAFF. The DNA for the CDR3 is TGTGCCAGCAGTTTGGGGGGCGTCGACACTGAAGCTTTCTTT. The chain is built from TRBV6-5 and TRBJ1-1; tentatively, D is TRBD1 (6 bases). Germline CDR1 is MNHEY and CDR2 is SVGAGI. The ends were cut back, 4 bases at V and 3 bases at J, with 12 bases in the middle. The CDR3 runs to 14 residues.